The 2 T cell receptor beta chains listed next were all sequenced from one sample in a study of T cell repertoires in cytomegalovirus infection. TCRdb re-called the reads through MiXCR, storing one row per CDR3 protein. The repertoire has 200,000 to 300,000 distinct CDR3 sequences, over 8% of them found once; the top ten carry around 15%. The sample consisted of PBMCs. Receptors were obtained from a human donor in good health (CMV status not recorded). Some clones in this sample may be carry-over from other donors' samples.

This clonotype was seen a few times. The chain links TRBV20-1 to TRBJ2-6, with D perhaps TRBD1 (6 bases). This CDR3 spans 19 amino acids. Germline V lookup: CDR1 DFQATT, CDR2 SNEGSKA (reference sequence). V lost 3 bases and J lost 1, with 22 bases in between. The CDR3 spells CSARPPQGTGSSGANVLTF. The DNA for the CDR3 is TGCAGTGCTAGGCCTCCTCAGGGGACCGGCAGTTCTGGGGCCAACGTCCTGACTTTC.

This clonotype has at least ten counts. V and J are TRBV7-2 and TRBJ2-1, with 7 bases lining up with TRBD1. The CDR3 is 13 amino acids. The junction had 5 bases not matched to a gene; V was cut back by 5 bases and J by 7 bases. Germline V gene sequence: CDR1 SGHTA, CDR2 FQGNSA. This chain's CDR3 is CASSTSTGNEQFF. CDR3 nucleotide sequence: TGTGCCAGCAGCACCTCGACAGGGAATGAGCAGTTCTTC.